Each of the 6 T cell receptor beta chains below was sequenced from the same sample in a study of preoperative IRX-2 immunotherapy in early breast cancer (dated by TCRdb to the late 2010s). The library was built by means of the immunoSEQ multiplex PCR assay. Entries here come from immuneACCESS through TCRdb and include only in-frame sequences with V and J called. Some clones fail to appear in such tables; in the studies checked, an unresolved V gene covers under half of the shortfall, and the cause of the remainder is unknown. The sample table holds about 420 clones, of which around 76% were seen once. The ten largest clones take up around a fifth of the sample. According to the study, the label for this sample's treatment or condition signals: preoperative locoregional IRX-2 cytokine immunotherapy. Source: tumor tissue, taken after IRX-2 immunotherapy. The receptors were sampled from a human donor with breast cancer.

This clone was observed a single time. V and J are TRBV19 and TRBJ1-5; 8 bases are shared with TRBD1. V was clipped by 2 bases and J by 14 bases; unmatched bases: 2. Germline assignment: CDR1 LNHDA and CDR2 SQIVND (reference sequence). The CDR3 sequence is 11 residues long. CDR3 loop: CASSIQGAEHF. The CDR3 DNA sequence: TGTGCCAGTAGTATACAGGGGGCCGAGCATTTT. Full variable domain (rest looked up from reference TRBV19 and TRBJ1-5): DGGITQSPKYLFRKEGQNVTLSCEQNLNHDAMYWYRQDPGQGLRLIYYSQIVNDFQKGDIAEGYSVSREKKESFPLTVTSAQKNPTAFYLCASSIQGAEHFGDGTRLSIL.

The chain links TRBV25-1 to TRBJ1-1, with no clear D. V was clipped by 5 bases and J by 0 bases, with 4 bases between them. The CDR3 loop spans 12 amino acids. Germline CDR1 is MGHDK and CDR2 is SYGVNS. CDR3 loop: CASSRVNTEAFF. The CDR3 nucleotides read TGTGCCAGCAGTCGGGTGAACACTGAAGCTTTCTTT. The entire variable domain, with the rest obtained from reference TRBV25-1 and TRBJ1-1, is as follows: EADIYQTPRYLVIGTGKKITLECSQTMGHDKMYWYQQDPGMELHLIHYSYGVNSTEKGDLSSESTVSRIRTEHFPLTLESARPSHTSQYLCASSRVNTEAFFGQGTRLTVV.

This clone was counted only a few times. The chain links TRBV29-1 to TRBJ2-2; D is unresolved. The germline V gene encodes CDR1 SQVTM and CDR2 ANQGSEA. Trimming took off 3 bases at V and 5 bases at J, with 10 bases between the two ends. The CDR3 has 13 amino acids. The CDR3 region has the DNA TGCAGCGTTGACCCGACGGGTACCGGGGAGCTGTTTTTT. Amino acid sequence: CSVDPTGTGELFF.

The chain couples TRBV6-8 to TRBJ2-1; no firm D call. Trimming removed 2 bases at V and 7 bases at J, with 15 bases between. The V gene's germline CDR1 is MNHGY and CDR2 SAAAGT. The CDR3 covers 15 residues. CDR3 loop: CASSYIITHGNEQFF. For the CDR3, the DNA is TGTGCCAGCAGTTACATAATAACGCACGGGAATGAGCAGTTCTTC.

The chain carries TRBV30 and TRBJ2-1; D might be TRBD1 (8 bases). There are 13 residues in the CDR3. V was cut by 4 bases and J by 10 bases, with 17 bases left in between. Germline-derived CDR1 and CDR2 are GTSNPN and SVGIG (reference sequence). The CDR3 DNA reads TGTGCCTGGAATTACAGGGGGGGTAAAGAGCAGTTCTTC. As protein: CAWNYRGGKEQFF. Looking up the rest from reference TRBV30 and TRBJ2-1 gives the full variable domain: SQTIHQWPATLVQPVGSPLSLECTVEGTSNPNLYWYRQAAGRGLQLLFYSVGIGQISSEVPQNLSASRPQDRQFILSSKKLLLSDSGFYLCAWNYRGGKEQFFGPGTRLTVL.

V is TRBV28 and J is TRBJ1-5; TRBD1 is a possible D gene (5 bases). This CDR3 has 15 amino acids. Trimming stripped 7 bases from V and 1 base from J, with 14 bases between. Germline V gene data show CDR1 as MDHEN and CDR2 as SYDVKM. In DNA, the CDR3 is TGTGCCAGCATTGGGGGTGAGATGAGCAATCAGCCCCAGCATTTT. It is translated as CASIGGEMSNQPQHF.